The rows below give T cell receptor beta chains drawn from one sample of a study of beta chain features in type 1 diabetes. TCRdb keeps only in-frame clones here, not all; method: immunoSEQ multiplex PCR. The data hold about 900,000 clones, with about a sixth observed a single time. Material: naive CD4+ T cells from blood. The receptors were gathered from a young woman in good health. Both conserved end residues are part of each CDR3. D genes are given only for firm matches. Size is omitted from some rows. Given values are once, few, many or a class for expanded clones.

abundance: .
j_gene: TRBJ2-7
d_gene: .
v_gene: TRBV7-2
CDR3aa: CASSLDTYEQYF
CDR3nt: TGTGCCAGCAGCTTAGATACTTACGAGCAGTACTTC

abundance: .
j_gene: TRBJ1-2
d_gene: TRBD1
v_gene: TRBV7-2
CDR3aa: CASSPGQGNYGYTF
CDR3nt: TGTGCCAGCAGCCCTGGACAGGGGAACTATGGCTACACCTTC

abundance: .
j_gene: TRBJ2-7
d_gene: .
v_gene: TRBV7-2
CDR3aa: CASSSTASYEQYF
CDR3nt: TGTGCCAGCAGCTCGACAGCCTCCTACGAGCAGTACTTC

abundance: .
j_gene: TRBJ2-5
d_gene: .
v_gene: TRBV5-1
CDR3aa: CASGSQETQYF
CDR3nt: TGCGCCAGCGGCTCTCAAGAGACCCAGTACTTC

abundance: .
j_gene: TRBJ2-2
d_gene: .
v_gene: TRBV7-6
CDR3aa: CASSPTGATGELFF
CDR3nt: TGTGCCAGCAGCCCAACGGGGGCGACCGGGGAGCTGTTTTTT

abundance: few
j_gene: TRBJ2-1
d_gene: TRBD2
v_gene: TRBV7-8
CDR3aa: CASRFSGRGSYNEQFF
CDR3nt: TGTGCCAGCAGATTTAGCGGGAGGGGCTCCTACAATGAGCAGTTCTTC

abundance: few
j_gene: TRBJ2-7
d_gene: .
v_gene: TRBV11-2
CDR3aa: CASSSRTDLSSYEQYF
CDR3nt: TGTGCCAGCAGCTCCCGGACGGATTTAAGCTCCTACGAGCAGTACTTC

abundance: many
j_gene: TRBJ2-6
d_gene: .
v_gene: TRBV7-9
CDR3aa: CAERRASGANVLTF
CDR3nt: TGTGCCGAGAGGAGGGCCTCTGGGGCCAACGTCCTGACTTTC

abundance: .
j_gene: TRBJ2-2
d_gene: TRBD2
v_gene: TRBV9
CDR3aa: CASSVGGSGRINTGELFF
CDR3nt: TGTGCCAGCAGCGTCGGAGGTAGCGGGAGGATCAACACCGGGGAGCTGTTTTTT

abundance: few
j_gene: TRBJ1-5
d_gene: .
v_gene: TRBV19
CDR3aa: CASSIVDSNQPQHF
CDR3nt: TGTGCCAGTAGTATTGTCGATAGCAATCAGCCCCAGCATTTT

abundance: .
j_gene: TRBJ1-1
d_gene: .
v_gene: TRBV14
CDR3aa: CASSRSGYMNTEAFF
CDR3nt: TGTGCCAGCAGCCGGTCGGGGTACATGAACACTGAAGCTTTCTTT

abundance: .
j_gene: TRBJ1-3
d_gene: .
v_gene: TRBV4-3
CDR3aa: CASSQVDQARGNTIYF
CDR3nt: TGCGCCAGCAGCCAAGTCGACCAAGCGCGAGGAAACACCATATATTTT